The sequence of this T cell receptor beta chain was determined in a study of cytomegalovirus exposure and HLA in healthy donors. Findings and limits, study-wide: TCR beta sequences reportedly predicted most subjects' HLA-A and HLA-B alleles accurately. A few of the chains that were CMV-associated were confirmed in vitro to be specific for CMV antigens. A later examination showed that TCR association rates differed by HLA locus, with DRB1 most and HLA-C fewest. Later on, an analysis tied roughly 17,000 TCR beta sequences to HLA alleles at 0.05 false discovery rate.

PCR primers comprised 60 Vbeta and 13 Jbeta primers. Profiled with immunoSEQ multiplex PCR; TCRdb holds only in-frame clones, not every one. The repertoire includes about 130,000 clones, over 70% of them detected once, and 1.2% sits in the top ten. Trimming removed 0 bases at V and 7 bases at J, with 16 bases between. In germline, CDR1 is MGHRA, CDR2 YSYEKL. This CDR3 comprises 16 residues. This clone turned up a few times. The antigen is undetermined. The chain has TRBV4-1 and TRBJ2-1; tentatively, D is TRBD1 (5 bases). Specimen: PBMCs. The clonotype was recovered from a female donor in good health and CMV-seronegative. The CDR3: CASSQDSGNTWNEQFF. CDR3 bases: TGCGCCAGCAGCCAAGATTCAGGGAATACCTGGAATGAGCAGTTCTTC.